This T cell receptor (beta chain) appears in the sequencing data of a study of T-cell reconstitution after alpha-beta-depleted transplantation in children. Of note for this clonotype: As yet, its antigen is unknown.

Whole-study findings and limits: When one year had passed after transplant, most T-cell counts and diversity came from newly produced T cells. Surviving recipient T cells and thymic progenitors accounted for the high day-60 TCRbeta diversity observed in some patients. Reportedly, only several hundred clones from non-depleted graft cells drove alpha-beta T-cell counts at about two months.

The junction had 9 bases not matched to a gene; V was cut back by 6 bases and J by 4 bases. This CDR3 is 15 amino acids long. This sample's TCRbeta library carried unique molecular identifier barcodes. TCRdb reanalysed the PCR reads using MiXCR and keeps one entry per CDR3 protein. The table lists about 580,000 distinct CDR3 sequences, under 25% of them singletons. This TCR came from a boy in the first two years of life who had a stem cell transplant for acute myeloid leukemia, so the T cells may come from the graft donor. The sample consisted of PBMCs, mostly from graft donor cells, taken 360 days after TCRalphabeta/CD19-depleted stem cell transplant. The chain combines TRBV12-3 or TRBV12-4 with TRBJ2-3, with 8 positions matching TRBD2. CDR3 nucleotide sequence: TGTGCCAGCAGGGGGACTAGGCGAGAATCAGATACGCAGTATTTT. The encoded protein is CASRGTRRESDTQYF.